These 22 T cell receptor beta chains were sequenced from one sample in a study of T cells in Graves' hyperthyroidism and ophthalmopathy. From RNA transcripts, TCR beta CDR3 regions were amplified. An initial round of RT-PCR targeting the TCR CDR3 relied on the HTBI primer set. A single record per CDR3 protein comes from TCRdb applying MiXCR to the multiplex PCR reads. The top ten hold around a third of the sample, which has approximately 600,000 distinct CDR3 sequences, 20% seen once. Sequencing was performed on blood. Source of these receptors: a young man with Graves' ophthalmopathy.

The rearrangement links TRBV4-1 to TRBJ2-7; no reliable D call. Germline CDR1 is MGHRA and CDR2 is YSYEKL. V gave up 0 bases and J gave up 6 bases, with 12 bases separating them. CDR3 length: 14 residues. The DNA of the CDR3 is TGCGCCAGCAGCCAAGATCAAAGGAGCTGCGAGCAGTACTTC. As protein: CASSQDQRSCEQYF.

This clonotype was observed a few times. This sequence joins TRBV14 and TRBJ2-7; TRBD2 might be the D (6 bases). Trimming cost V 0 bases and J 3 bases, with 12 bases left between them. CDR3 length: 15 residues. CDR1 and CDR2 (germline): SGHDN, FVKESK. DNA of the CDR3: TGTGCCAGCAGCCAAGACGACGGGACTTACTACGAGCAGTACTTC. Translating gives CASSQDDGTYYEQYF.

This clonotype was detected a few times. This chain uses TRBV14 with TRBJ1-1; 7 positions agree with TRBD1. The junction had 10 bases not matched to a gene; V was cut back by 0 bases and J by 6 bases. The CDR3 loop spans 16 amino acids. Germline V CDR1 and CDR2: SGHDN, FVKESK. CDR3 bases: TGTGCCAGCAGCCAAGATAATGCCAGGGGGATTCCTGAAGCTTTCTTT. It codes for CASSQDNARGIPEAFF. Complete variable domain (other parts from reference TRBV14 and TRBJ1-1): EAGVTQFPSHSVIEKGQTVTLRCDPISGHDNLYWYRRVMGKEIKFLLHFVKESKQDESGMPNNRFLAERTGGTYSTLKVQPAELEDSGVYFCASSQDNARGIPEAFFGQGTRLTVV.

This chain joins TRBV27 and TRBJ1-4, with 7 bases matching TRBD1. The CDR3 has 16 amino acids. Losses at the gene ends were 6 bases for V and 5 bases for J; bases not matched to a gene: 12. The germline V gene encodes CDR1 MNHEY and CDR2 SMNVEV (reference sequence). This chain's CDR3 is CASRPPWDSENEKLFF. In DNA form, the CDR3 reads TGTGCCAGCAGACCCCCATGGGACAGTGAGAATGAAAAACTGTTTTTT.

This clonotype was seen only a few times. The V gene is TRBV20-1, the J gene TRBJ2-3; a weak D match, TRBD2 (6 bases). Germline V CDR1 and CDR2: DFQATT, SNEGSKA (reference sequence). V lost 2 bases and J lost 1, with 16 bases in between. The CDR3 length is 16 residues. The CDR3 sequence is CSARRNRWRGTDTQYF. In DNA, the CDR3 is TGCAGTGCTAGACGGAATAGGTGGAGGGGCACAGATACGCAGTATTTT.

The chain combines TRBV11-3 with TRBJ2-7; D remains ambiguous. Germline CDR1 reads SGHNT; CDR2 reads YENEEA. The CDR3 is made up of 15 amino acids. Between the trimmed V and J ends, which lost 8 bases and 2 bases, there was a span of 19 bases. DNA for the CDR3: TGTGCCAGCGCTCCCTCCGGGCTCCTACCCTACGAGCAGTACTTC. Its translation: CASAPSGLLPYEQYF.

The CDR3 protein is CATSPGLPRYF. The CDR3 DNA reads as TGTGCCACCAGTCCGGGACTACCCCGGTACTTC. The genes are TRBV24-1 and TRBJ2-5; 7 bases are shared with TRBD2. The J segment lost 13 bases and the V segment lost 6 bases, leaving 7 bases of the junction unmatched. Looked up from germline, CDR1 is KGHDR and CDR2 is SFDVKD. The CDR3 consists of 11 residues.

This sequence joins TRBV5-8 and TRBJ1-5, with TRBD1 matching 7 bases. The CDR3 is 15 amino acids. Germline V CDR1 and CDR2: SGHTS, YDEGEE. V shed 0 bases and J 4 bases; nucleotides not matched to a gene: 4. The CDR3 sequence: CASSLAGTENQPQHF. For the CDR3, the DNA is TGTGCCAGCAGCTTGGCCGGGACAGAAAATCAGCCCCAGCATTTT.

This clonotype came up many times. V and J are TRBV7-2 and TRBJ2-7, with 10 bases fitting TRBD2. Trimming removed 1 base from V and 7 bases from J; junction bases left unmatched: 13. In germline, CDR1 is SGHTA, CDR2 FQGNSA. This CDR3 is 17 amino acids long. CDR3 nucleotides: TGTGCCAGCAGCTTAGGGCTAGGTCTAGCGGGAGTGGAGGAGCAGTACTTC. Translation gives CASSLGLGLAGVEEQYF.

This clonotype showed up just a few times. This chain uses TRBV7-8 with TRBJ2-3; no clear D. Trimming removed 3 bases from V and 4 bases from J, with 8 bases in between. Per the germline V gene, CDR1 is SGHVS and CDR2 is FQNEAQ. The CDR3 is 13 residues long. CDR3 loop: CASSFFQSDTQYF. CDR3 nucleotides: TGTGCCAGCAGCTTTTTTCAGTCAGATACGCAGTATTTT.

CDR3 nucleotide sequence: TGCAGCGTTGGACAGGTCGTCTCAGAGACCCAGTACTTC. This gives the protein CSVGQVVSETQYF. The chain combines TRBV29-1 with TRBJ2-5, with D possibly TRBD1 on 6 matching bases. V was clipped by 4 bases and J by 4 bases, with 13 bases between them. The CDR3 spans 13 residues. Germline assignment: CDR1 SQVTM and CDR2 ANQGSEA.

This clonotype showed up many times. V gene TRBV28 combines with J gene TRBJ2-7, with D perhaps matching TRBD2 (6 bases). Germline V gives CDR1 MDHEN, CDR2 SYDVKM. The CDR3 sequence is 15 residues long. The V and J ends lost 6 bases and 3 bases respectively, with 18 bases between them. The CDR3 sequence is CASRITGGTYYEQYF. DNA for the CDR3: TGTGCCAGCAGGATAACTGGCGGGACCTACTACGAGCAGTACTTC.

Here the CDR3 DNA reads TGCGCCAGCAGCTTGGCCGAGTCGGGTATTGCTGGAAACACCATATATTTT. Amino acid sequence: CASSLAESGIAGNTIYF. The rearrangement joins TRBV5-1 to TRBJ1-3, with D unclear. Germline CDR1 is SGHRS and CDR2 is YFSETQ. The CDR3 has 17 residues. Trimming left V 0 bases short and J 2 bases short, with 15 bases between.

The rearrangement joins TRBV9 to TRBJ2-7; TRBD2 is a possible D gene (6 bases). Germline V gene lookup returns CDR1 SGDLS and CDR2 YYNGEE. V lost 0 bases and J lost 5, with 15 bases in between. The CDR3 is 15 amino acids. CDR3 residues: CASSVDPGSSNEQYF. CDR3 coding DNA: TGTGCCAGCAGCGTAGACCCCGGGAGCTCTAACGAGCAGTACTTC.

In this sample, this clonotype turned up many times. The rearrangement uses TRBV28 and TRBJ1-6, with unresolved D. Germline V gene sequence: CDR1 MDHEN, CDR2 SYDVKM. The CDR3 has 14 residues. Trimming pared 10 bases from V and 5 bases from J, leaving 15 bases between. CDR3 amino acids: CATTISGDNSPLHF. CDR3 nucleotides: TGTGCCACCACTATTTCGGGTGATAATTCACCCCTCCACTTT.

The chain carries TRBV6-2 or TRBV6-3 and TRBJ2-7, with D tentatively TRBD2 (5 bases). The germline V gene has CDR1 MNHEY and CDR2 SVGEGT. The V end was cut by 8 bases, the J end by 4 bases, with 9 bases between. The CDR3 totals 11 residues. For the CDR3, the DNA is TGTGCCAGCCCCGAGGGTTACGAGCAGTACTTC. This encodes CASPEGYEQYF.

About this clonotype: This could be a read error, since a much larger clone is one nucleotide away. This chain connects TRBV12-3 or TRBV12-4 to TRBJ2-3; D call uncertain. This CDR3 region has 13 residues. CDR3: CASSPSFTDTQCF. The CDR3 DNA sequence: TGTGCCAGCAGTCCTAGTTTCACAGATACGCAGTGTTTT.

This clonotype was detected many times. This chain joins TRBV11-2 and TRBJ1-1; D unclear. The CDR3 spans 13 residues. Germline V gene lookup returns CDR1 SGHAT and CDR2 FQNNGV. Between the trimmed V and J ends, which lost 4 bases and 6 bases, there was a span of 12 bases. CDR3 in amino acids: CASSSKISAEAFF. In nucleotides, the CDR3 is TGTGCCAGCAGCTCGAAAATTTCGGCTGAAGCTTTCTTT.

The chain is built from TRBV30 and TRBJ2-7, with TRBD2 identical over 12 bases. CDR3 size: 15 residues. V lost 2 bases to trimming and J lost 6 bases; unmatched junction nucleotides: 8. The germline CDR1 and CDR2 sequences are GTSNPN and SVGIG (reference sequence). This CDR3 reads CAWSPRLAGVGEQYF. The CDR3 DNA is TGTGCCTGGAGTCCCCGACTAGCGGGAGTAGGCGAGCAGTACTTC.

This clonotype has only one observation. Since the CDR3 does not end with the conserved phenylalanine or tryptophan, this likely comes from a read error. This chain connects TRBV20-1 to TRBJ2-5; D is unresolved. Germline values: CDR1 DFQATT, CDR2 SNEGSKA (reference sequence). The CDR3 spans 13 residues. V dropped 3 bases and J dropped 5 bases, with 13 bases sitting between them. The CDR3 DNA follows: TGCAGTGCTAGGGGTGTGCACCGGGAGACCCAGTACCTC. As protein: CSARGVHRETQYL.

The chain has TRBV19 and TRBJ2-1; TRBD1 or TRBD2 may be the D gene (6 bases each). Between the trimmed V and J ends, which lost 9 bases and 8 bases, there was a span of 23 bases. The CDR3 runs 15 residues. The germline V gene encodes CDR1 LNHDA and CDR2 SQIVND (reference sequence). CDR3 DNA: TGTGCCAGCCTCGAGGGGGGCCAGGGAGGCCATGAGCAGTTCTTC. It yields the protein CASLEGGQGGHEQFF.

This clonotype was found a few times. The chain links TRBV2 to TRBJ2-7, with TRBD1 identical over 11 bases. There are 16 residues in the CDR3. V lost 0 bases and J lost 3; bases outside the gene matches: 4. The germline V gene encodes CDR1 SNHLY and CDR2 FYNNEI. CDR3 protein: CASSEAPGTGGYEQYF. The CDR3 nucleotides read TGTGCCAGCAGTGAAGCCCCCGGGACAGGGGGCTACGAGCAGTACTTC.